This TCR beta chain was sequenced in a study of spatial heterogeneity in lung cancer. Study-wide context: More beta-chain than alpha-chain sequences were consistently detected. A T cell module score from matched bulk RNA-seq correlated strongly with TCR transcript counts in tumor regions.

Described time point: sample taken at primary tumor resection. Germline CDR1 reads MNHEY; CDR2 reads SVGAGI. The CDR3 runs to 14 residues. V lost 1 base to trimming and J lost 2 bases; unmatched junction nucleotides: 1. Study-wide results and caveats: The study found that expanded intratumoral alpha and beta TCR counts tracked tumor mutation counts.

This clonotype was observed many times. Its antigen is not identified. Since it is a stray read in a library aimed at alpha chains, this beta chain has a size that is not meaningful. Single TCR cDNA molecules each had their own unique molecular identifier. TCRdb reprocessed the 5' RACE reads via MiXCR and lists one record per CDR3 protein. The table records 16,000 or so distinct CDR3 sequences, roughly 5.8% of them present only once. The starting material was lung tumor tissue, obtained at surgery. The chain has TRBV6-5 and TRBJ1-2; 7 positions match TRBD1. This clonotype originated in a female donor with early-stage non-small cell lung cancer. The CDR3 region is CASSYLQGNYGYTF. In DNA form, the CDR3 reads TGTGCCAGCAGTTACTTACAGGGGAACTATGGCTACACCTTC.